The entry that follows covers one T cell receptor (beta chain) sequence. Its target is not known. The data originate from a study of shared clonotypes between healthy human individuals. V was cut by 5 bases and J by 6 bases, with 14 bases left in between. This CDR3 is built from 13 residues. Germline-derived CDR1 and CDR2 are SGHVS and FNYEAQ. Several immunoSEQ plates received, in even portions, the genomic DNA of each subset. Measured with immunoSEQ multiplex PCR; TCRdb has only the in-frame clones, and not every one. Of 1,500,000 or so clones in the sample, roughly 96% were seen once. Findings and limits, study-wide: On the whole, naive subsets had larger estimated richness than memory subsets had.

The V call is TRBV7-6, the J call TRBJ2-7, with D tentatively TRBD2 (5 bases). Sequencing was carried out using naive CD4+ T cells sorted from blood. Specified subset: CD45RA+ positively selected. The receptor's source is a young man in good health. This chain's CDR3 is CASSAVGVGEQYF. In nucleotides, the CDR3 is TGTGCCAGCAGCGCGGTGGGAGTGGGCGAGCAGTACTTC.